Listed below are T cell receptor beta chains from one sample, sequenced in a study of metastatic and nonmetastatic thyroid tumors. TCRdb re-called the PCR reads via MiXCR. This table holds some 86,000 clones, roughly an eighth found once. Input material: tumor tissue. The receptor source for this set is a female donor with papillary thyroid cancer or a benign thyroid nodule (not recorded which). Some clones in this sample may be carry-over from other donors' samples. The CDR3 runs from the conserved cysteine through the conserved F or W.

V	CDR3
TRBV20-1	CSARRDGNNQPQHF
TRBV30	CAWSVSNYGYTF
TRBV6-1	CASSSKFGSRSGNTIYF
TRBV27	CASSPLAGAYNEQFF
TRBV5-1	CASSSKGPGEAEAFF
TRBV5-1	CASSTLAGWSTDTQYF
TRBV30	CAGGRETQYF
TRBV18	CASSPPGFYEQYF
TRBV7-9	CASSVDAWDRVNEQYF
TRBV20-1	CSAIMVGRLNTEAFF
TRBV5-1	CASSLGGLAGVDTQYF
TRBV2	CASKGPTGSEAFF
TRBV19	CASSIEGWHGDEQYF
TRBV2	CASRITGSSAPLHF
TRBV15	CATSRDRDRRTYGYTF
TRBV29-1	CSVVSWANQRPTEAFF
TRBV6-1	CASSRPWTGSPGELFF
TRBV12-3/TRBV12-4	CASISASGMYGYTF
TRBV13	CASSPEGLDEQFF
TRBV2	CASSRDRAGEQYF
TRBV20-1	CSARGGGTQETQYF
TRBV19	CASSTSSLSYEQYF
TRBV19	CASMGQGFYFYTF
TRBV20-1	CSAIAGAKEQYF
TRBV29-1	CSAREAGGPYNEQFF
TRBV6-1	CARGSTGSYYEQYF
TRBV5-1	CASSRGQGYEQYF
TRBV2	CASRALAGLHGYTF
TRBV7-9	CASSLAIEDSYEQYF
TRBV5-1	CASSLGPVHYEQYF
TRBV2	CARGAGNGETQYF
TRBV28	CASSFGPGTEAFF
TRBV6-1	CASRKGSYGYTF
TRBV20-1	CSARGGRDRAADTQYF
TRBV5-4	CASSLGGDDQPQHF
TRBV7-2	CASSSSADTQYF
TRBV28	CASSSLGGQGFSYEQYF
TRBV24-1	CATSDADRFNEQFF
TRBV20-1	CSARDRGGYTF
TRBV11-2	CASSLFGETQYF
TRBV10-2	CASSASGGLNTEAFF
TRBV10-3	CAISLTSPGLNYGYTF
TRBV24-1	CATSDDGGETGGFGYTF
TRBV20-1	CSAEGLARNEQYF
TRBV6-2/TRBV6-3	CASRTGTGGFYGYTF
TRBV20-1	CSAELAGVTDTQYF
TRBV5-4	CASSLGPTDTQYF
TRBV12-3/TRBV12-4	CASSPRSGRLYNEQFF
TRBV20-1	CSARIGGNQPQHF
TRBV7-8	CANSSIAGSSYEQYF
TRBV27	CASSFSRTGAEQYF
TRBV9	CASSPSRAGVTGELFF
TRBV20-1	CSARAFGTGFEKLFF
TRBV9	CASSVEEGEGWNEQFF
TRBV29-1	CSVDQGNTVELFF
TRBV20-1	CSARRGQGAYEQYF
TRBV20-1	CSAGVGKTYEQYF